Detailed here is one T cell receptor beta chain. Sequencing used immunoSEQ multiplex PCR; TCRdb keeps in-frame clones, though not all of them. The sample has fewer than 90,000 clones, 85% to 95% seen once. The CDR3 runs 13 residues. Germline V CDR1 and CDR2: SGHNT, YENEEA. V dropped 4 bases and J dropped 4; count of bases not matched to a gene: 2. These data belong to a study of technical replicates of blood from a handful of donors. The clonotype was recovered from a human donor in good health. This sequence joins TRBV11-3 and TRBJ2-5, with 8 bases aligning to TRBD1. Sequenced sample: T cells isolated from PBMCs. The CDR3 DNA sequence: TGTGCCAGCAGCTCAGACAGGGGAGAGACCCAGTACTTC. It is translated as CASSSDRGETQYF.